Below, 13 T cell receptor beta chains from the same sample are listed, as sequenced in a study of T-cell memory formation after mild COVID-19. One entry per CDR3 protein results from TCRdb running MiXCR on the 5' RACE reads. The sample includes about 250,000 distinct CDR3 sequences, roughly 18% of them seen just once. Sequencing input: PBMCs or a T cell subset sorted from them (not recorded which). These receptors all come from a man aged 18 to 35 who had mild COVID-19 (a few samples of this study predate the infection). Cell type and time point are not known.

V usage is TRBV6-5 and J usage is TRBJ2-1; D call uncertain. Germline loops: CDR1 MNHEY, CDR2 SVGAGI. This CDR3 is built from 10 residues. V shed 10 bases and J shed 7 bases, with 8 bases lying between them. The CDR3 coding sequence is TGTGCCATAGAAGGGAATGAGCAGTTCTTC. It codes for CAIEGNEQFF.

At least ten counts were recorded for this clonotype. This chain joins TRBV12-3 or TRBV12-4 and TRBJ2-4; D may match TRBD1 or TRBD2 (6 bases each). V shed 6 bases and J shed 1 base, with 13 bases lying between them. This CDR3 has 15 residues. The CDR3, as DNA: TGTGCCAGCAGCCCAAGGGGGGCGGCCAAAAACATTCAGTACTTC. Residues: CASSPRGAAKNIQYF.

This clonotype was seen more than once but under ten times. The chain is built from TRBV4-2 and TRBJ2-7; D might be TRBD1 or TRBD2, each matching 5 bases. The germline V gene encodes CDR1 LGHNA and CDR2 YNFKEQ. The ends were cut back, 0 bases at V and 7 bases at J, with 10 bases in the middle. The CDR3 covers 13 residues. DNA for the CDR3: TGTGCCAGCAGCCAAGACGGGGCGCGGGAGCAGTACTTC. Protein sequence: CASSQDGAREQYF.

The chain carries TRBV18 and TRBJ2-7, with D possibly being TRBD2 (6 bases). The CDR3 runs 15 residues. Germline values: CDR1 KGHSH, CDR2 LQKENI. Trimming pared 0 bases from V and 2 bases from J, leaving 11 bases between. This CDR3 is CASSPPGSKAYEQYF. CDR3 DNA: TGTGCCAGCTCACCACCCGGGAGTAAGGCCTACGAGCAGTACTTC.

In its sample, this clonotype was seen a few times. J is TRBJ1-1 and V is TRBV7-9; D is uncertain. V was clipped by 1 base and J by 4 bases, with 13 bases between them. From germline, CDR1 is SEHNR and CDR2 FQNEAQ (reference sequence). This CDR3 region has 15 residues. The CDR3 loop is CASSLVGSRGTEAFF. CDR3 sequence (DNA): TGTGCCAGCAGCTTAGTGGGGAGCCGGGGCACTGAAGCTTTCTTT. The full variable domain, rest sourced from reference TRBV7-9 and TRBJ1-1, is DTGVSQNPRHKITKRGQNVTFRCDPISEHNRLYWYRQTLGQGPEFLTYFQNEAQLEKSRLLSDRFSAERPKGSFSTLEIQRTEQGDSAMYLCASSLVGSRGTEAFFGQGTRLTVV.

This clonotype was recorded at least ten times. The V gene is TRBV7-2, the J gene TRBJ2-3, with 9 bases aligning to TRBD2. Germline CDR1 reads SGHTA; CDR2 reads FQGNSA. V was clipped by 2 bases and J by 0 bases; unmatched bases: 3. The length of the CDR3 is 16 residues. The CDR3 sequence is CASSLIAGGSTDTQYF. CDR3 sequence (DNA): TGTGCCAGCAGCTTAATTGCGGGGGGGAGCACAGATACGCAGTATTTT.

This chain uses TRBV7-9 with TRBJ2-1; D not certain. Between the trimmed V and J ends, which lost 1 base and 3 bases, there was a span of 7 bases. Germline V lookup: CDR1 SEHNR, CDR2 FQNEAQ (reference sequence). This CDR3 is 14 amino acids long. CDR3 sequence reads: CASSLVGLYNEQFF. The CDR3 DNA reads TGTGCCAGCAGCTTAGTGGGTCTCTACAATGAGCAGTTCTTC.

This chain links TRBV5-6 with TRBJ2-7, with 8 bases matching TRBD1. After removal of 4 bases from V and 2 bases from J, the junction contained 5 bases not matched to a gene. This CDR3 spans 14 amino acids. Germline loops: CDR1 SGHDT, CDR2 YYEEEE. The CDR3 region is CASSRATGAYEQYF. The CDR3 DNA is TGTGCCAGCAGCCGCGCGACAGGGGCCTACGAGCAGTACTTC.

Only a few counts were recorded for this clonotype. The chain employs TRBV5-1 and TRBJ1-2, with a weak D call TRBD1 (6 bases). This CDR3 has 14 residues. Trimming stripped 4 bases from V and 7 bases from J, with 17 bases between. In germline, CDR1 is SGHRS, CDR2 YFSETQ. As DNA, the CDR3 is TGCGCCAGCAGCCTCGGGACAAGGCGCGGTGGCTACACCTTC. It translates to CASSLGTRRGGYTF.

This clonotype appeared a few times. J is TRBJ2-5 and V is TRBV4-1, with D possibly called TRBD1 or TRBD2 (5 bases each). Per the germline V gene, CDR1 is MGHRA and CDR2 is YSYEKL. The CDR3 length is 14 residues. The ends were cut back, 3 bases at V and 2 bases at J, with 10 bases in the middle. The CDR3 loop is CASSQAGRQETQYF. CDR3 DNA sequence: TGCGCCAGCAGCCAGGCAGGGAGACAAGAGACCCAGTACTTC.

This rearrangement joins TRBV7-9 to TRBJ1-2; a possible D gene is TRBD1 (6 bases). The CDR3 sequence is 16 residues long. The germline gives CDR1 SEHNR, CDR2 FQNEAQ (reference sequence). V was trimmed by 4 bases and J by 4 bases, leaving 19 bases between them. CDR3 in amino acids: CASSSKRWGAGYGYTF. The CDR3 DNA follows: TGTGCCAGCAGCTCCAAACGATGGGGGGCCGGCTATGGCTACACCTTC.

The J gene is TRBJ2-5, the V gene TRBV5-1; 8 bases are shared with TRBD1. This CDR3 is built from 14 residues. V lost 4 bases, J lost 1 base, and 3 bases stayed unmatched. Germline V CDR1 and CDR2: SGHRS, YFSETQ. CDR3 DNA: TGCGCCAGCAGCCGGGGACAGGCCCAAGAGACCCAGTACTTC. Protein sequence: CASSRGQAQETQYF.

The chain links TRBV9 to TRBJ1-6, with D uncertain. V lost 0 bases to trimming and J lost 11 bases, with 9 bases between them. Germline V gene lookup returns CDR1 SGDLS and CDR2 YYNGEE. The CDR3 has 13 amino acids. CDR3 coding DNA: TGTGCCAGCAGCGTAGCTGTAGAGACACCCCTCCACTTT. It specifies CASSVAVETPLHF.